This T cell receptor (delta chain) was sequenced in a study of γδ T cells in repeated Plasmodium falciparum infection. Whole-study context: Donors had four controlled P. falciparum NF54 infections over roughly 590 days.

Gammadelta T cells were flow-sorted from PBMC into Vgamma9/Vdelta2+ and Vdelta2-negative populations for bulk analysis. Study-level findings and limits: Waves of new clonotype selection appeared after repeated controlled infections in Vdelta2-negative, largely Vdelta1+, gammadelta T cells. Vdelta2-negative gammadelta repertoires appeared less diverse and less shared in Malian than Australian children. Vgamma9/Vdelta2+ repertoires stayed stably polyclonal over time and infection.

This clone was seen more than once but under ten times. Its target is unknown. A far larger clone lies a single base away; this is likely a read error. The sample carries other DNA sequences with the same CDR3. TCRdb reprocessed the multiplex PCR reads through CATT. The repertoire has about 89,000 delta-chain clones, about 1.5% of them found once; the top ten carry 9%. From germline, CDR1 is GEAIGNYY and CDR2 EKD. V lost 3 bases to trimming and J lost 0 bases, with 5 bases between them. The CDR3 extends over 15 amino acids. The chain has TRDV2 and TRDJ3; D is unclear. The receptor comes from a pool of human donors (malaria-infected and uninfected, not separated). Material for sequencing was gamma-delta T cells from blood. The CDR3 reads CACDHISWDTRQMFF. The DNA of the CDR3 is TGTGCCTGTGACCACATCTCCTGGGACACCCGACAGATGTTTTTC.